This T cell receptor beta chain was sequenced for a study of blood T cell repertoires in COVID-19. Study-level information: The United States, Italy and Spain provided the acute and convalescent COVID-19 samples. In each case, the material was cDNA or gDNA derived from T cells, B-cell-depleted T cells, or PBMCs.

Original handling: Estimated nucleated cell counts came from reference gene primer amplification. Using immunoSEQ multiplex PCR, the repertoire was profiled, and TCRdb retains in-frame clones only, with some absent. The V and J calls and clone size come from that table; D and trimming were worked out from the DNA. The data hold roughly 100,000 clones, with under 90% observed a single time. V dropped 9 bases and J dropped 0; count of bases not matched to a gene: 4. The CDR3 is 13 amino acids. The rearrangement uses TRBV12-3 or TRBV12-4 and TRBJ2-7; 8 bases line up with TRBD1. This sequence was found in a human donor in a cohort sampled during active or convalescent COVID-19. Material: peripheral blood. The CDR3 coding sequence is TGTGCCAGTTCGACAGGGGACTCCTACGAGCAGTACTTC. Translating it yields CASSTGDSYEQYF.